This T cell receptor beta chain was sequenced during a study of control samples from healthy donors and cancer patients. This table comes from immunoSEQ multiplex PCR, and its TCRdb copy is limited to in-frame clones, with some not included. The sample holds 150,000 to 200,000 clones, roughly 95% seen once. Sequencing was carried out using blood. This TCR was sampled from a woman in her twenties or thirties in good health.

The CDR3 region has the DNA TGTGCCAGCAGCCAGGGGACTCTTGCCCAGCATTTT. This codes for CASSQGTLAQHF. The chain is built from TRBV3-1 (or the pseudogene TRBV3-2) and TRBJ1-5, with a weak D call TRBD1 (5 bases). V was shortened by 3 bases and J by 11 bases, with 11 bases between the two germline ends. The CDR3 extends over 12 amino acids. Germline V gene lookup returns CDR1 LGHDT and CDR2 YNNKEL (reference sequence).